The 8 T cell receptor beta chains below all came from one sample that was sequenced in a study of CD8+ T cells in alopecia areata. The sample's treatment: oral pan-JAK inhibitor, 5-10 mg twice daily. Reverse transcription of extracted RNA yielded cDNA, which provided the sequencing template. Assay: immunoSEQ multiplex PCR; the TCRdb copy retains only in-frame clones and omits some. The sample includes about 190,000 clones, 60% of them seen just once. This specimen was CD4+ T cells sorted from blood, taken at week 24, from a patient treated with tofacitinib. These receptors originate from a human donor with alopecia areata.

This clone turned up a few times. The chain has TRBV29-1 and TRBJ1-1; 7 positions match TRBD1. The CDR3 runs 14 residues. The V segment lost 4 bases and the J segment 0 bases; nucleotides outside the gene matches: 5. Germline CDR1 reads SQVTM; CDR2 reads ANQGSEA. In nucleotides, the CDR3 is TGCAGCGTTGGGGGACAGCCCATGAACACTGAAGCTTTCTTT. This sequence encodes CSVGGQPMNTEAFF.

This CDR3 is CAYLGGRRNTEAFF. CDR3 nucleotide sequence: TGTGCCTACCTGGGGGGGCGCCGGAACACTGAAGCTTTCTTT. V usage is TRBV30 and J usage is TRBJ1-1; a weak D match, TRBD1 (6 bases). The CDR3 spans 14 residues. Trimming removed 7 bases at V and 1 base at J, with 16 bases between. The V gene's germline CDR1 is GTSNPN and CDR2 SVGIG (reference sequence).

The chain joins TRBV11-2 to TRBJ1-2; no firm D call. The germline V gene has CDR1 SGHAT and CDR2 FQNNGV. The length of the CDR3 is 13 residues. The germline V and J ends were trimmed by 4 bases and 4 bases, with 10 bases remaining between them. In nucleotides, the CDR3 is TGTGCCAGCAGCTCCATTGGAGGCTATGGCTACACCTTC. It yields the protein CASSSIGGYGYTF.

CDR3 DNA: TGTGCCAGCAGCCTCCGGACGACCCTGACCTCGGGCAATGAGCAGTTCTTC. Its translation is CASSLRTTLTSGNEQFF. The chain uses TRBV14 and TRBJ2-1; D remains ambiguous. The CDR3 contains 17 residues. Germline values: CDR1 SGHDN, CDR2 FVKESK. The germline V and J ends were trimmed by 4 bases and 6 bases, with 22 bases remaining between them.

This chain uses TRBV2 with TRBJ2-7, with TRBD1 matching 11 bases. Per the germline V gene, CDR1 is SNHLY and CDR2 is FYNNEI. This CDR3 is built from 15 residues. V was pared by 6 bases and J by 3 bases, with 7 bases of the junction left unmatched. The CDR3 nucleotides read TGTGCCAGCAGATTAGGGACAGGGGGGATCTACGAGCAGTACTTC. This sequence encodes CASRLGTGGIYEQYF.

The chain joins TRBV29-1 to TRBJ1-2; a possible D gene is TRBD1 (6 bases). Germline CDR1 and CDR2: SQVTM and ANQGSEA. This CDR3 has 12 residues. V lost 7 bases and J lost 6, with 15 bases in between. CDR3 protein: CSAGRAGDGYTF. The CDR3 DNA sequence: TGCAGCGCCGGTCGGGCAGGGGATGGCTACACCTTC.

The CDR3, as DNA: TGTGCCAGCAAAGCAGGGATGAGTCAGCCCCAGCATTTT. It yields the protein CASKAGMSQPQHF. The chain has TRBV6-1 and TRBJ1-5, with D possibly TRBD1 on 5 matching bases. CDR1 is MNHNS, CDR2 SASEGT, per germline. V was cut by 7 bases and J by 6 bases, with 13 bases left in between. The CDR3 is made up of 13 amino acids.

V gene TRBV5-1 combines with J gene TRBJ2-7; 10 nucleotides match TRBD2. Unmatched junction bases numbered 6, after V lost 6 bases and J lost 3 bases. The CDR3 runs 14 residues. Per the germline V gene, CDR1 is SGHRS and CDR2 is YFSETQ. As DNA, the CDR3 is TGCGCCAGCAACGACCCTAGCGGGGGCTACGAGCAGTACTTC. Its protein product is CASNDPSGGYEQYF.